Reported below is one TCR beta chain. The J segment lost 2 bases and the V segment lost 4 bases, leaving 4 bases of the junction unmatched. This CDR3 has 16 amino acids. Germline V gives CDR1 SGHAT, CDR2 FQNNGV. This specimen comes from a study of T cell changes during pregnancy in multiple sclerosis. Clones were read by immunoSEQ multiplex PCR, and TCRdb kept only the in-frame ones, dropping some. The table has over 85,000 clones, just over 90% seen once. This chain links TRBV11-2 with TRBJ2-5; TRBD2 matches at 13 bases. This material consisted of peripheral blood, taken in the second trimester of pregnancy. The clonotype comes from a female donor in good health, enrolled as a control in a pregnancy study. CDR3 in amino acids: CASSSQGLAGQETQYF. The DNA of the CDR3 is TGTGCCAGCAGCTCCCAGGGACTAGCGGGGCAAGAGACCCAGTACTTC.